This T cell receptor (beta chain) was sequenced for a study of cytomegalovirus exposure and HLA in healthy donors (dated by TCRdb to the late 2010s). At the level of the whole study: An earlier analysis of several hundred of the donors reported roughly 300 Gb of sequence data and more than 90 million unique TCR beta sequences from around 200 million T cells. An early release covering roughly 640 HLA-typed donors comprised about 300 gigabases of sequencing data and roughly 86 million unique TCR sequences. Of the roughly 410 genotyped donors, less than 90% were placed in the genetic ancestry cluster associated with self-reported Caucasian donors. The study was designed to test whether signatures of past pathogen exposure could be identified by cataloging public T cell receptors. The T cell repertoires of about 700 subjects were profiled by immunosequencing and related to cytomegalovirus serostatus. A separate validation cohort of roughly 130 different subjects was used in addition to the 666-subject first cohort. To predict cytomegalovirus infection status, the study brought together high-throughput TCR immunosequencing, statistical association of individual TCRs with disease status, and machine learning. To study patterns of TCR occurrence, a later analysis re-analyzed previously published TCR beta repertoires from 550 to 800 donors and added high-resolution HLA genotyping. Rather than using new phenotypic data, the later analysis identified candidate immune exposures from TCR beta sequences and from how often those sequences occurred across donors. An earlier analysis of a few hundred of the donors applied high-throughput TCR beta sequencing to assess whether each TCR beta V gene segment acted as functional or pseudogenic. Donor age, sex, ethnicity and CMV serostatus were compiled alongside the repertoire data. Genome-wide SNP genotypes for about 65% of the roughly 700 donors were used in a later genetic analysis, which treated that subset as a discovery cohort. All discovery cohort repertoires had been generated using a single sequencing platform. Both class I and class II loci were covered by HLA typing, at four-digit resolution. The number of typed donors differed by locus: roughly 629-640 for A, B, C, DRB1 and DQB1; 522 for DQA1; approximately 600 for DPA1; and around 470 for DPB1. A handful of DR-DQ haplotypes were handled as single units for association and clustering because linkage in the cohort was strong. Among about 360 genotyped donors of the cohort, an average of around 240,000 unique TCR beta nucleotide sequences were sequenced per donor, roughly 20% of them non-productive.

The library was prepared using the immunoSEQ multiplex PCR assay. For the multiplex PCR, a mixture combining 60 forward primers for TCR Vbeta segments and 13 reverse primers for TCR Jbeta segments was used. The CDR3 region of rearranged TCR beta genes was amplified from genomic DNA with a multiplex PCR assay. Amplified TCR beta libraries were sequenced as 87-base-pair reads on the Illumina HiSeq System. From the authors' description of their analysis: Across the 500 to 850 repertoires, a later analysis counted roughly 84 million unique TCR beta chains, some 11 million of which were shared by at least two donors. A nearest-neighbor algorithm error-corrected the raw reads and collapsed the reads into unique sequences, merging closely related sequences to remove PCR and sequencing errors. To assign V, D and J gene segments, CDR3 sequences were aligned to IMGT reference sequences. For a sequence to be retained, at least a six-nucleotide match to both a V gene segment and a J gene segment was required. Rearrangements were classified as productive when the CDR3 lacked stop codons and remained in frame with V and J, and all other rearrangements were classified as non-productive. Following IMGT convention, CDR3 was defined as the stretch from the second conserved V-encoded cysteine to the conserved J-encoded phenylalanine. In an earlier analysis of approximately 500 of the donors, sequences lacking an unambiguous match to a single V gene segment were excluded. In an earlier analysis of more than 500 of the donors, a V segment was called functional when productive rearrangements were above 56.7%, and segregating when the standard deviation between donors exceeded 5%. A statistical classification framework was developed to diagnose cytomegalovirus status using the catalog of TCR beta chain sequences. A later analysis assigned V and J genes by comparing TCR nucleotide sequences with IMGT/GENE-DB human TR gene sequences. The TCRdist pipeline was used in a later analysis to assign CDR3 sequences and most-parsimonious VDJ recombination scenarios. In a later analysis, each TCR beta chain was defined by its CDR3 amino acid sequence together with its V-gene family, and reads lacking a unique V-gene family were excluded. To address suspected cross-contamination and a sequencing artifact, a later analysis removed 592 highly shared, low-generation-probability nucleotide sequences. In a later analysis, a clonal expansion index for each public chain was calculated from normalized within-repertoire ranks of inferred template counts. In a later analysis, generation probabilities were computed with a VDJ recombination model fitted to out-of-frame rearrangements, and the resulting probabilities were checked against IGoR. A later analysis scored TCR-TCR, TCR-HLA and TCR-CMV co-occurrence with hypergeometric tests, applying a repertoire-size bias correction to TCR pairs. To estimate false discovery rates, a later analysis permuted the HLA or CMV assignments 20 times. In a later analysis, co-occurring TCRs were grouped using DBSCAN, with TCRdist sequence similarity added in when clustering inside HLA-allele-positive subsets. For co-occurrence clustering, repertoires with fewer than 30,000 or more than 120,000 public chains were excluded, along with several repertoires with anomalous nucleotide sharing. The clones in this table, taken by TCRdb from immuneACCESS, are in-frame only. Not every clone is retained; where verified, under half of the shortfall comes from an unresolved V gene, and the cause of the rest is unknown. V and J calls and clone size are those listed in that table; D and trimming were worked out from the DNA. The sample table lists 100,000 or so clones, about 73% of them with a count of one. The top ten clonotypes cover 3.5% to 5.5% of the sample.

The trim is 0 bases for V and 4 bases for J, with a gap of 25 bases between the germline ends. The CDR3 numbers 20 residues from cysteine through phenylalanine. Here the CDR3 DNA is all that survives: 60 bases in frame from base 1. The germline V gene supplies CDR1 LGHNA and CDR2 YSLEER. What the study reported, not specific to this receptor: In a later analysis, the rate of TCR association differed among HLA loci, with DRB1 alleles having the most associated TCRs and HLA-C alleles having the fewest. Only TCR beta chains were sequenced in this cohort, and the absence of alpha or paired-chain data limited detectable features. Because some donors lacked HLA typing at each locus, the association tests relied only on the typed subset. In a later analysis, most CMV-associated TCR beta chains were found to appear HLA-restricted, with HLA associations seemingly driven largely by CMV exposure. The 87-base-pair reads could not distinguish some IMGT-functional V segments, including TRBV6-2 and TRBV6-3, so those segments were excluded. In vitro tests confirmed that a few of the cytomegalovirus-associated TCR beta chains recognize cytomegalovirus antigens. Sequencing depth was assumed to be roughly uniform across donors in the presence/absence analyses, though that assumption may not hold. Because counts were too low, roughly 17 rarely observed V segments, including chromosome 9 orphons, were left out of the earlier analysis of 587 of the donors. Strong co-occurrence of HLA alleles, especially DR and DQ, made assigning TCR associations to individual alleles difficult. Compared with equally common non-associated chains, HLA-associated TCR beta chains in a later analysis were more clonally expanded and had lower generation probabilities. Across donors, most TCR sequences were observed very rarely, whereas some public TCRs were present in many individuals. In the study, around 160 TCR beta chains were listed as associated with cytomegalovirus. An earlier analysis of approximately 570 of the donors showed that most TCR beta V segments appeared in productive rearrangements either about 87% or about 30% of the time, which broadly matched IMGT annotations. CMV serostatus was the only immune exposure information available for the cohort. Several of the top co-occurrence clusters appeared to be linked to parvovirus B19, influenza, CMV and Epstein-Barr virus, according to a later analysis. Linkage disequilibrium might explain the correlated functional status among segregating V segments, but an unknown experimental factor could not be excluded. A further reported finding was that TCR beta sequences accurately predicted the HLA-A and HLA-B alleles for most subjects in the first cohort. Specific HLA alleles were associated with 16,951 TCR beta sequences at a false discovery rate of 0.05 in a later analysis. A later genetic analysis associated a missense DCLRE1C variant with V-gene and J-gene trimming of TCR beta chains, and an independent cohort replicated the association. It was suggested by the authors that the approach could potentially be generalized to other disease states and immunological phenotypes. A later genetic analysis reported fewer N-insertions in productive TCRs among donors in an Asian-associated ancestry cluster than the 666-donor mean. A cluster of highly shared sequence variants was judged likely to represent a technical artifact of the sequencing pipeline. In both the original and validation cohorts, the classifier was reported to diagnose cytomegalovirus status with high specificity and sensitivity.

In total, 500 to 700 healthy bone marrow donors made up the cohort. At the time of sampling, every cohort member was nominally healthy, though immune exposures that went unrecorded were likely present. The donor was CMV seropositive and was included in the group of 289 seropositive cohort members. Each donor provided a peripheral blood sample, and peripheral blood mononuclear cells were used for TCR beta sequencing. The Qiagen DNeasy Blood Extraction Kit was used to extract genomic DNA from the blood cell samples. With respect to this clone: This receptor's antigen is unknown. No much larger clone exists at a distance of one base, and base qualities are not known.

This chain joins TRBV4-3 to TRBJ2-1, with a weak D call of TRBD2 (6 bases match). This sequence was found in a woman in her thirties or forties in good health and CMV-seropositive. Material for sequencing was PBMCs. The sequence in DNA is TGCGCCAGCAGCCAAGATATGTTCGGCGGGACCCAGCTCCGATACAATGAGCAGTTCTTC. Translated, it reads CASSQDMFGGTQLRYNEQFF.